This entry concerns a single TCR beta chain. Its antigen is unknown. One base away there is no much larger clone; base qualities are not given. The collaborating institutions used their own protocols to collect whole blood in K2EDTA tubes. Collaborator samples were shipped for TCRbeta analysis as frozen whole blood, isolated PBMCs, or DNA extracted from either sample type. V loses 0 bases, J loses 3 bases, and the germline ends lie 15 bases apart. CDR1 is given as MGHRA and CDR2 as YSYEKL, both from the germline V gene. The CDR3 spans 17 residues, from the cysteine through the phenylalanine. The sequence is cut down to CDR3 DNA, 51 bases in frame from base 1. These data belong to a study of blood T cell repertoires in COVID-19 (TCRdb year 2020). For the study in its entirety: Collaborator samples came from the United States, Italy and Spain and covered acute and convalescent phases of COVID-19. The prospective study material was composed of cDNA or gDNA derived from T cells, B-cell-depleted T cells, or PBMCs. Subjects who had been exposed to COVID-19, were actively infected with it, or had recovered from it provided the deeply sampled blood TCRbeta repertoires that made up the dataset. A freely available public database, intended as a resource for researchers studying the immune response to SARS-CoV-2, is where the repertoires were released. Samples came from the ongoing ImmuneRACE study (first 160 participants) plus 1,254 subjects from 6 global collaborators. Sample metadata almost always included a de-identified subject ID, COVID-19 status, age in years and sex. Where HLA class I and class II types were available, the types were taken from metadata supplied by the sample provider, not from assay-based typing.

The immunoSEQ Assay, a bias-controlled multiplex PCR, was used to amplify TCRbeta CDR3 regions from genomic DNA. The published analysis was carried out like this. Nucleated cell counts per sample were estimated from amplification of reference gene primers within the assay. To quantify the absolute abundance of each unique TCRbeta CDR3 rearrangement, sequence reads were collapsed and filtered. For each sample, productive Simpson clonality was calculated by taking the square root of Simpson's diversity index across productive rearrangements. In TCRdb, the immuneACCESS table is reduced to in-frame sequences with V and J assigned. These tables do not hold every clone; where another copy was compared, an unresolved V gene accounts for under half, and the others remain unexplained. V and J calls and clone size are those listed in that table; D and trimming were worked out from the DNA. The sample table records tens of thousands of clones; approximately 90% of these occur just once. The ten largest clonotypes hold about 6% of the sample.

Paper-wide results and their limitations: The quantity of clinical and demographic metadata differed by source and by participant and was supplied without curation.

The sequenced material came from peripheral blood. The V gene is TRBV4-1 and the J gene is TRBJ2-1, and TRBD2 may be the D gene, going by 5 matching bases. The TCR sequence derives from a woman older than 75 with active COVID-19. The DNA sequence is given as TGCGCCAGCAGCCAAGATTCCCGACTAACTGGCTACAATGAGCAGTTCTTC. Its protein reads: CASSQDSRLTGYNEQFF.